This record covers a single T cell receptor beta chain. Original processing notes: It was from reference gene primer amplification that nucleated cell counts were estimated. Profiled with immunoSEQ multiplex PCR; TCRdb holds only in-frame clones, not every one. The DNA gave D and trimming, while V, J and clone size come from that table. The sample includes under 450,000 clones, roughly 80% of them seen just once. Participants reported their clinical history, and cohort assignment relied on those reports. CDR3 length: 13 residues. Germline V CDR1 and CDR2: SEHNR, FQNEAQ (reference sequence). The germline V and J ends were trimmed by 5 bases and 7 bases, with 14 bases remaining between them. This entry belongs to a study of blood T cell repertoires in COVID-19. Study summary: Samples representing acute and convalescent COVID-19 were sourced from the United States, Italy and Spain.

This sequence joins TRBV7-9 and TRBJ1-1; D gene ambiguous. The clonotype originates from a woman aged 50 to 65 who had recovered from COVID-19. The sequencing input was PBMCs or T cells enriched from blood (not recorded which). The CDR3 reads CASSREAGVEAFF. The CDR3 DNA follows: TGTGCCAGCAGCCGAGAAGCTGGAGTTGAAGCTTTCTTT.